This TCR beta chain was observed in a study of blood T cell repertoires in COVID-19. For the study at large: Whether acute or convalescent, the COVID-19 samples came from the United States, Italy and Spain. From T cells, B-cell-depleted T cells, or PBMCs came the material, which was cDNA or gDNA.

Followed over time, Seattle patients had been enrolled while infection was active. The V and J ends lost 7 bases and 7 bases respectively, with 10 bases between them. Per germline, CDR1 MGHDK and CDR2 SYGVNS. There are 11 residues in the CDR3. Original methodology: Reference gene primer amplification in the assay estimated nucleated cell counts. Here immunoSEQ multiplex PCR was the method, and the copy in TCRdb shows in-frame clones only, minus some. V, J and clone size reflect that table, while D and trimming were determined from the DNA. Here the sample spans about 480,000 clones, roughly 87% being singletons.

Sequencing input: peripheral blood. This chain links TRBV25-1 with TRBJ1-2; TRBD1 is a possible D gene (5 bases). The sequence was obtained from a man between 18 and 35 years old with COVID-19, enrolled during active disease. The CDR3 loop reads CASKGGAGYTF. CDR3 in DNA: TGTGCCAGCAAAGGTGGGGCTGGCTACACCTTC.